These 10 T cell receptor beta chains originate from one sample sequenced in a study of post-analysis software for immune sequencing data. Study-level results: Roughly five TRBV segments appeared more often in patients than in controls, and TRBV5-6, TRBV5-1 and TRBV20-1 were among these.

Presence of unique molecular identifiers characterized the TCR beta cDNA libraries. TCRdb called the PCR reads again in MiXCR, with one record for every CDR3 protein. The sample records 450,000 to 650,000 distinct CDR3 sequences, about 40% being singletons. Their antigens remain unidentified. Specimen: blood. The source is a girl aged 5 to 17 with multiple sclerosis.

This clonotype appeared a few times. This chain uses TRBV7-2 with TRBJ1-5; possibly TRBD1 for D (6 bases). CDR3 length: 17 amino acids. Germline-derived CDR1 and CDR2 are SGHTA and FQGNSA. With 1 base removed from V and 4 bases from J, the gap between germline ends came to 17 bases. The CDR3: CASSLGTVGAQNQPQHF. The CDR3 DNA follows: TGTGCCAGCAGCTTAGGGACAGTCGGGGCCCAGAATCAGCCCCAGCATTTT.

This chain links TRBV12-3 or TRBV12-4 with TRBJ2-5; TRBD2 is a possible D gene (7 bases). The germline V and J ends were trimmed by 3 bases and 4 bases, with 12 bases remaining between them. This CDR3 contains 14 residues. Written as DNA, the CDR3 is TGTGCCAGCAGTTTCGCGGGGGCGGGAGAGACCCAGTACTTC. Protein sequence: CASSFAGAGETQYF.

The V call is TRBV12-3 or TRBV12-4, the J call TRBJ1-5; D gene unclear. Trimming pared 0 bases from V and 6 bases from J, leaving 9 bases between. The CDR3 is made up of 14 amino acids. This CDR3 reads CASSLAGNGQPQHF. DNA of the CDR3: TGTGCCAGCAGTTTAGCAGGGAACGGTCAGCCCCAGCATTTT.

The chain recombines TRBV7-2 with TRBJ2-7; a possible D gene is TRBD2 (6 bases). Germline V gene sequence: CDR1 SGHTA, CDR2 FQGNSA. This CDR3 spans 15 amino acids. V lost 3 bases, J lost 0 bases, and 12 bases lay in between. The CDR3 DNA sequence: TGTGCCAGCAGCTTGACGGGGGACCCCTCCTACGAGCAGTACTTC. Protein sequence: CASSLTGDPSYEQYF.

This clonotype has just a few counts. The chain couples TRBV12-3 or TRBV12-4 to TRBJ2-7; D is uncertain. Matching the DNA end better, TRBJ2-5 makes the J call doubtful. This CDR3 is 12 amino acids long. The chain's CDR3 is CASSAGKGTQYF. CDR3 coding DNA: TGTGCCAGCAGTGCCGGAAAGGGGACCCAGTACTTC.

This clonotype was detected a few times. The rearrangement links TRBV5-1 to TRBJ2-3; TRBD2 is a possible D gene (7 bases). Germline CDR1 SGHRS, CDR2 YFSETQ. Trimming took off 4 bases at V and 6 bases at J, with 18 bases between the two ends. The CDR3 runs 15 residues. Here the CDR3 DNA reads TGCGCCAGCAGCCCGGGGGGCCCCGGTGGGGATACGCAGTATTTT. Translating gives CASSPGGPGGDTQYF.

Worth noting for this clonotype: One end of the junction varies from germline; a read error may be responsible. V usage is TRBV7-9 and J usage is TRBJ1-1, with a weak D call TRBD1 (5 bases). Germline values: CDR1 SEHNR, CDR2 FQNEAQ (reference sequence). This CDR3 is built from 13 residues. DNA of the CDR3: TGTACCAGCAGCTTATCGGGGGACACTGAAGCTTTCTTT. The encoded protein is CTSSLSGDTEAFF.

This rearrangement joins TRBV5-1 to TRBJ2-7; 8 bases map to TRBD2. V gave up 0 bases and J gave up 0 bases; unmatched junction bases: 8. The CDR3 extends over 17 amino acids. CDR1 is SGHRS and CDR2 is YFSETQ in the germline V gene. For the CDR3, the DNA is TGCGCCAGCAGCTTGGCACCTAGCGGGCCGAGCTCCTACGAGCAGTACTTC. It encodes CASSLAPSGPSSYEQYF.

The chain carries TRBV29-1 and TRBJ2-2; tentatively, D is TRBD1 or TRBD2 (5 bases each). Trimming shortened V by 2 bases and J by 7 bases, and 14 bases separated the two germline ends. The CDR3 has 14 residues. Germline CDR1 reads SQVTM; CDR2 reads ANQGSEA. CDR3 in amino acids: CSVERGVGGGELFF. The CDR3 DNA reads as TGCAGCGTTGAAAGGGGTGTCGGAGGCGGGGAGCTGTTTTTT.

DNA for the CDR3: TGTGCCAGTAATCGGGCCAGGGTCTTGGACTATGGCTACACCTTC. Protein: CASNRARVLDYGYTF. The chain carries TRBV19 and TRBJ1-2; TRBD1 might be the D (5 bases). The CDR3 is 15 amino acids. CDR1 and CDR2 (germline): LNHDA, SQIVND (reference sequence). The V end lost 7 bases, the J end lost 3 bases, and 18 bases lay between the germline ends.